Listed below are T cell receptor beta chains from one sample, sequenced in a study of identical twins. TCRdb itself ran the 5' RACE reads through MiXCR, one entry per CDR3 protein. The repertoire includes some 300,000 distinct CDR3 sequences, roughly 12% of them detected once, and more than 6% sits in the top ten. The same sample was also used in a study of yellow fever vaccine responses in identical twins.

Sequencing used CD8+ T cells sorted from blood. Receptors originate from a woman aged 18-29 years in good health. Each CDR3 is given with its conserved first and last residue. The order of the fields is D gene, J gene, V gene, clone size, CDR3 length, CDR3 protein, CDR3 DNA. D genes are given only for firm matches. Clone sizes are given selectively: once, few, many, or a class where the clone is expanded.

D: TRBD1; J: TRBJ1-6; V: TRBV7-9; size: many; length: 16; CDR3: CASSLGTGGMESPLHF; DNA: TGTGCCAGCAGCTTAGGGACAGGGGGTATGGAATCACCCCTCCACTTT
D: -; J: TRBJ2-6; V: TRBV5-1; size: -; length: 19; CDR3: CASSSEPTGVNVGANVLTF; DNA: TGCGCCAGCAGCTCAGAGCCGACGGGCGTCAACGTCGGGGCCAACGTCCTGACTTTC
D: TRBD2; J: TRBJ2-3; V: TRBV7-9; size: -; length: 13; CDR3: CAARSGGVDTQYF; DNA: TGTGCCGCTAGGAGCGGGGGTGTAGATACGCAGTATTTT
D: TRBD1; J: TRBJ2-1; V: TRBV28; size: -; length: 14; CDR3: CAIRQGAGLNEQFF; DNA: TGTGCCATACGACAGGGGGCGGGCTTGAATGAGCAGTTCTTC
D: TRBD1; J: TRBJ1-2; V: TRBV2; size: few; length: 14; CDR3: CASSEGGQGYGYTF; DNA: TGTGCCAGCAGTGAAGGGGGACAGGGTTATGGCTACACCTTC
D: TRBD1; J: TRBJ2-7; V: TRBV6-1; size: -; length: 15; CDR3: CATLARDRGLGEQYF; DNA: TGTGCCACCCTGGCACGGGACAGGGGCCTGGGCGAGCAGTACTTC
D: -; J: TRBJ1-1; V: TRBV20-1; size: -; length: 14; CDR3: CSAQIIEGRTEAFF; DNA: TGCAGTGCCCAGATAATCGAGGGCCGGACTGAAGCTTTCTTT
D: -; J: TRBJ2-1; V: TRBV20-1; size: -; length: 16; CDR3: CSAQEGGRASYNEQFF; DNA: TGCAGTGCTCAAGAGGGGGGGAGGGCCAGCTACAATGAGCAGTTCTTC
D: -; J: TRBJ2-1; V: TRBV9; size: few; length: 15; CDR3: CASSAPSAGYNEQFF; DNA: TGTGCCAGCAGCGCCCCTTCGGCGGGGTACAATGAGCAGTTCTTC
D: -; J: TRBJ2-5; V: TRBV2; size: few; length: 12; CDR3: CASSELGGPQYF; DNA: TGTGCCAGCAGTGAGTTAGGAGGGCCCCAGTACTTC
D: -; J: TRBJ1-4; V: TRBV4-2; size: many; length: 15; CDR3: CASSLAGRGNEKLFF; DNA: TGTGCCAGCAGCCTAGCAGGGAGGGGTAATGAAAAACTGTTTTTT
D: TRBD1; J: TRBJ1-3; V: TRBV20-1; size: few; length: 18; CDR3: CSAMGQGERDLSGNTIYF; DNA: TGCAGTGCTATGGGACAGGGCGAACGCGATCTCTCTGGAAACACCATATATTTT
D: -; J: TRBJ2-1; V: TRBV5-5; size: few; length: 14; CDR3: CASSLYSSYNEQFF; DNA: TGTGCCAGCAGCTTGTACAGTTCATACAATGAGCAGTTCTTC
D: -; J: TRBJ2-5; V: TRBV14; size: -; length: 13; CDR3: CASSHRSPETQYF; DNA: TGTGCCAGCAGCCACCGCTCCCCCGAGACCCAGTACTTC
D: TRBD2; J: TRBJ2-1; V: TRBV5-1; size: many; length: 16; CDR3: CASSPGLAGPRDEQFF; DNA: TGCGCCAGCAGCCCGGGACTAGCGGGACCAAGAGATGAGCAGTTCTTC
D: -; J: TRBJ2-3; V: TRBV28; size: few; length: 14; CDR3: CASSFDGSGDTQYF; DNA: TGTGCCAGCAGTTTTGACGGGAGTGGCGATACGCAGTATTTT
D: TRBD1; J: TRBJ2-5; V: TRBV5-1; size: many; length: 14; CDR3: CASSTRTGQETQYF; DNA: TGCGCCAGCAGCACCCGGACAGGCCAAGAGACCCAGTACTTC
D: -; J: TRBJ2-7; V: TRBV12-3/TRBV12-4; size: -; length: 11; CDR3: CASSLTDEQYF; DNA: TGTGCCAGCAGTTTAACCGACGAGCAGTACTTC
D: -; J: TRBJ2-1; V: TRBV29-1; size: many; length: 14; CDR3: CSVVMTGPYNEQFF; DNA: TGCAGCGTTGTAATGACTGGACCTTACAATGAGCAGTTCTTC
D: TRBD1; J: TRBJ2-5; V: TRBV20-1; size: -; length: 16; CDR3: CSAETWGQANQETQDF; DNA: TGCAGTGCTGAAACGTGGGGACAGGCAAACCAAGAGACCCAGGACTTC
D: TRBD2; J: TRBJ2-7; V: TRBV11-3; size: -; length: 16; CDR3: CASSSGPSGSSYEQYF; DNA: TGTGCCAGCAGCTCCGGGCCTAGCGGAAGCTCCTACGAGCAGTACTTC
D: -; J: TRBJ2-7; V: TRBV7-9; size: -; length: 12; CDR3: CASRSGSYEQYF; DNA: TGTGCCAGCAGGTCAGGGTCCTACGAGCAGTACTTC
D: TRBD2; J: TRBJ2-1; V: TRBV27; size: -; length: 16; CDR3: CASSRGPSGIGWEQFF; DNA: TGTGCCAGCAGTAGGGGTCCTAGCGGAATAGGATGGGAGCAGTTCTTC
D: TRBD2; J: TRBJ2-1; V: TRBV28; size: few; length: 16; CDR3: CASSFGETSGYNEQFF; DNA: TGTGCCAGCAGTTTCGGGGAGACTAGCGGCTACAATGAGCAGTTCTTC
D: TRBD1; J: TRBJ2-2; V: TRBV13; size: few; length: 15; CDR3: CASSDGQGITGELFF; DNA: TGTGCCAGCAGCGACGGACAGGGAATCACCGGGGAGCTGTTTTTT
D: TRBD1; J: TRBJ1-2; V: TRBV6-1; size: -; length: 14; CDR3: CASSDPDRFDGYTF; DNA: TGTGCCAGCAGCGATCCGGACAGGTTCGATGGCTACACCTTC
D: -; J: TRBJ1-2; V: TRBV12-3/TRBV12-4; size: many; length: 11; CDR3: CASSLAGGYTF; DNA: TGTGCCAGCAGTTTAGCGGGTGGCTACACCTTC
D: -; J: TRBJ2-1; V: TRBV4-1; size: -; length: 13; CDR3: CASSQERWDEQFF; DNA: TGCGCCAGCAGCCAAGAAAGGTGGGATGAGCAGTTCTTC
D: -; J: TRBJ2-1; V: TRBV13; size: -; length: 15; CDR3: CASSPQPGTNNEQFF; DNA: TGTGCCAGCAGCCCCCAGCCCGGGACAAACAATGAGCAGTTCTTC
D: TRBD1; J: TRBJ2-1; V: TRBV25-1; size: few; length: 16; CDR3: CASSESLDRGQNEQFF; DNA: TGTGCCAGCAGTGAATCCCTGGACAGGGGGCAAAATGAGCAGTTCTTC
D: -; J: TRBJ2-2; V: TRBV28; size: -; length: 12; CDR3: CASTWGAGELFF; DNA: TGTGCCAGCACCTGGGGTGCCGGGGAGCTGTTTTTT
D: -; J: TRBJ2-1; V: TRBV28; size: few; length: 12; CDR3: CASSPGSREQFF; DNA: TGTGCCAGCAGCCCTGGGAGCAGAGAGCAGTTCTTC
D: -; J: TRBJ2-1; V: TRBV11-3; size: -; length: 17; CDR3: CASSLVFGGNSYNEQFF; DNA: TGTGCCAGCAGCTTAGTGTTCGGGGGAAACTCCTACAATGAGCAGTTCTTC
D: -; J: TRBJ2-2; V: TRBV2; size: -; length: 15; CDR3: CASSHGVANTGELFF; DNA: TGTGCCAGCAGTCACGGGGTCGCGAACACCGGGGAGCTGTTTTTT
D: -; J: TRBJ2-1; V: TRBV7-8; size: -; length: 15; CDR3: CASSAPEEGYNEQFF; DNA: TGTGCCAGCAGCGCCCCAGAGGAAGGGTACAATGAGCAGTTCTTC
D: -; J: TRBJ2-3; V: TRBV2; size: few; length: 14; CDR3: CASSVTGRTDTQYF; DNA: TGTGCCAGCAGTGTAACGGGTCGCACAGATACGCAGTATTTT